This T cell receptor beta chain was recorded in a study of T cell responses to AZD1222 COVID-19 vaccine. Study-level results: Baseline serostatus was positive in only six AZD1222 recipients. The reported proportion of spike-specific TCRs targeting unmutated variant regions was nearly half.

TCRdb keeps only in-frame clones here, not all; method: immunoSEQ multiplex PCR. Of more than 90,000 clones listed, approximately 90% are singletons. This CDR3 contains 16 residues. Trimming took off 6 bases at V and 6 bases at J, with 23 bases between the two ends. CDR1 is SNHLY and CDR2 is FYNNEI in the germline V gene. A word on this clone: Its antigen is currently unknown.

Sequenced here: peripheral blood, sampled 28 days after the second AZD1222 dose. V usage is TRBV2 and J usage is TRBJ1-2; TRBD1 is a possible D gene (5 bases). The clonotype was recovered from an adult who received the AZD1222 COVID-19 vaccine. CDR3 protein: CASSDHLTGLLHGYTF. The DNA of the CDR3 is TGTGCCAGCAGCGACCACCTGACGGGACTCCTCCATGGCTACACCTTC.